This T cell receptor beta chain was profiled in a study of blood T cell repertoires in COVID-19. The ends lost 1 base at V and 0 bases at J; junction bases unmatched: 3. The germline V gene has CDR1 LNHNV and CDR2 YYDKDF (reference sequence). The CDR3 sequence is 15 residues long. Sequenced by immunoSEQ multiplex PCR; TCRdb stores in-frame clones only, minus some. The sample records approximately 260,000 clones, 75% to 90% being singletons. The study recruited people aged about 18 to 90 years across some 23 US areas. The study assigned cohorts using participant-reported clinical history. The chain recombines TRBV15 with TRBJ2-7; the match to TRBD1 covers 7 bases. Specimen: PBMCs or T cells enriched from blood (not recorded which). The receptor comes from a woman younger than 45 with acute COVID-19. The CDR3 DNA reads TGTGCCACCAGCAGAGGAGGGGGCAGCTCCTACGAGCAGTACTTC. It is translated as CATSRGGGSSYEQYF.